This T cell receptor beta chain was recorded in a study of vaccination and CD4 T cells after COVID-19. This clonotype was seen only a few times. What it binds is not known. This sample's treatment: approximately nine-day PBMC culture with coronavirus spike peptide pools or control peptides (ViraFEST assay). The Oncomine TCR Beta short-read assay sequenced DNA from cultured CD4+ T cells. TCRdb ran MiXCR on the PCR reads and lists one entry per CDR3 protein. This sample has 15,000 or so distinct CDR3 sequences, with roughly 54% found just once. Germline CDR1 reads SGHNT; CDR2 reads YENEEA. This CDR3 contains 14 residues. V lost 1 base to trimming and J lost 2 bases, with 8 bases between them.

The sequenced sample consisted of CD4+ T cells from blood, cultured in vitro. The sequence was obtained from a human donor who had recovered from COVID-19. The chain employs TRBV11-3 and TRBJ1-2; D is uncertain. DNA of the CDR3: TGTGCCAGCAGCTTAGGAGGGCGCAACTATGGCTACACCTTC. This encodes CASSLGGRNYGYTF.